This T cell receptor beta chain was captured by sequencing in a study of immune heterogeneity within non-small cell lung tumors (dated by TCRdb to 2016 to 2019). General notes on the study: Histology comprised several squamous cell carcinomas, about nine non-squamous carcinomas and 1 tumor not otherwise specified. Whole-exome sequencing, RNA-seq and TCR beta repertoire sequencing were combined for multiple spatially distinct regions from each NSCLC tumor so that intratumoral immune heterogeneity could be examined. TCR repertoires were analyzed from roughly 60 tumor loci of fewer than 16 patients, whereas transcriptome data were available for only roughly 43 loci from 11 to 13 patients. Neoantigen binding to each patient's HLA alleles was predicted with netMHCpan-3.0 for mutant peptides of 8 to 11 amino acids. Points the paper makes about the study in general: Within a patient, identical dominant CDR3B clonotypes were found to recur across loci, yet unique high-frequency clones were also harbored in different tumor locations. High-frequency TCR beta clonotypes were largely distinct between individual patients. Local tumor mutational burden and local T-cell repertoire clonality had a statistically significant but moderate positive correlation (R 0.3 to 0.35).

The germline V and J ends show losses of 4 bases and 0 bases respectively, and no gene match explains 9 bases of the junction. Via the germline V gene, CDR1 is MDHEN and CDR2 SYDVKM. The CDR3 numbers 17 residues from cysteine through phenylalanine. Kept here is only the CDR3 DNA, which spans 51 bases and is read in frame from base 1. For the TCR template, genomic DNA was extracted from bulk tumor tissue, and approximately 600 ng of gDNA was amplified for each sample. During surgery, multiple biopsies were taken from each primary tumor and placed as far apart as possible within the tumor mass. Patients in the study cohort, which was described as untreated, were newly diagnosed NSCLC cases going through curative surgery. The samples came from about 16 patients with newly diagnosed non-small cell lung cancer who were having surgery intended to be curative. Two independent pathologists reviewed the resected tumor masses. Only DNA and RNA samples of high quality went on to sequencing.

The TCR beta CDR3 region was amplified with a multiplex PCR system whose first round ran for around 10 cycles using 32 V-gene forward primers and 13 J-gene reverse primers. The first PCR round used a QIAGEN Multiplex PCR Kit, and the primer sequences were filed in Chinese patent CN105087789A. Illumina universal primers were added in a second PCR round performed with the Phusion High-Fidelity PCR Kit. Paired-end sequencing of TCR libraries was carried out on the Illumina HiSeq X Ten platform at a read length of 151 bp. The paper's data handling went like this. Cutadapt was used to discard reads without multiplex PCR primers, PEAR merged the read pairs, and MiXCR with default settings called the CDR3 regions. Shannon entropy measured repertoire diversity, and clonality was calculated as one minus the Shannon entropy divided by the ln of the count of productive unique sequences. Clonotypes at a frequency of at least 0.5% were defined as dominant or high-frequency T-cell clones. The public sequencing data were trimmed at Q25 with fastp and processed into clonotypes with MiXCR by TCRdb, which kept only in-frame beta chains. Entries are consolidated by CDR3 protein sequence, retaining the most common genes and DNA. V and J calls and clone size were set by TCRdb, not the authors. In all, the sample holds fewer than 12,000 distinct CDR3 sequences, and roughly 30% of those were seen once. The top ten clonotypes cover about 7.6% of the sample.

This clonotype is medium-sized (0.01 to 0.1%). The clone's antigen remains unknown. No base-level quality is on record; no much larger clone is a single base apart. Recombination joined TRBV28 with TRBJ2-7; 10 bases in the junction line up with TRBD1. Sequenced material: lung tumor tissue. This clonotype was obtained from a woman aged 55-69 years with non-small cell lung cancer. In nucleotide form, the sequence is TGTGCCAGCAGTTCTAGGGACAGGGGACGGGTCTCCTACGAGCAGTACTTC. It translates as CASSSRDRGRVSYEQYF.